The next 10 T cell receptor beta chains were all read from a single sample in a study of blood T cell repertoires in COVID-19 (dated by TCRdb to 2018 to 2020). The method was the immunoSEQ multiplex PCR assay. TCRdb obtained this table from immuneACCESS and retained in-frame rearrangements with V and J assigned. These tables miss some clones; where compared with another copy, unresolved V genes account for less than half of the shortfall, and the remainder is unexplained. The sample contains 200,000 to 250,000 clones, approximately 90% of them found a single time. Over 1% of the sample comes from the top ten. The sample comprised PBMCs or T cells enriched from blood (not recorded which). The receptors shown here come from a man younger than 40 who had recovered from COVID-19.

The chain uses TRBV12-3 or TRBV12-4 and TRBJ1-5; D is perhaps TRBD1 (5 bases). The length of the CDR3 is 12 residues. Trimming pared 7 bases from V and 7 bases from J, leaving 11 bases between. CDR3 bases: TGTGCCAGCAACGTTCGGGGGCAGCCCCAGCATTTT. Amino acids: CASNVRGQPQHF.

V is TRBV19 and J is TRBJ2-7, with TRBD2 identical over 8 bases. Germline V gene lookup returns CDR1 LNHDA and CDR2 SQIVND (reference sequence). V gave up 7 bases and J gave up 3 bases; unmatched junction bases: 8. This CDR3 spans 14 amino acids. The CDR3 coding sequence is TGTGCCAGTACCCCGGGGACTAGTATCTACGAGCAGTACTTC. Protein product: CASTPGTSIYEQYF.

The V and J genes are TRBV5-1 and TRBJ2-5; 8 positions match TRBD2. The V gene end was trimmed by 0 bases and the J gene end by 2 bases; junction bases not matched to a gene: 6. The CDR3 loop spans 16 amino acids. CDR1 is SGHRS, CDR2 YFSETQ, per germline. The CDR3 DNA follows: TGCGCCAGCAGCTTGGCCACTGGCGGGGGGCAAGAGACCCAGTACTTC. It translates to CASSLATGGGQETQYF. The variable domain in full, completed from reference TRBV5-1 and TRBJ2-5, reads KAGVTQTPRYLIKTRGQQVTLSCSPISGHRSVSWYQQTPGQGLQFLFEYFSETQRNKGNFPGRFSGRQFSNSRSEMNVSTLELGDSALYLCASSLATGGGQETQYFGPGTRLLVL.

V and J are TRBV6-2 or TRBV6-3 and TRBJ2-5, with D uncertain. Germline CDR1 MNHEY, CDR2 SVGEGT. V was cut by 3 bases and J by 0 bases, with 11 bases left in between. The CDR3 extends over 15 amino acids. DNA for the CDR3: TGTGCCAGCAGTTATATTGGGCCCGACCAAGAGACCCAGTACTTC. Amino acids: CASSYIGPDQETQYF.

The J gene is TRBJ2-7, the V gene TRBV28, with D possibly being TRBD1 (6 bases). The CDR3 covers 14 residues. V lost 5 bases, J lost 2 bases, and 13 bases lay in between. Germline CDR1 reads MDHEN; CDR2 reads SYDVKM. The CDR3 region is CASSRMTGPYEQYF. The CDR3, as DNA: TGTGCCAGCAGTCGAATGACAGGACCCTACGAGCAGTACTTC.

J is TRBJ1-4 and V is TRBV19; the D gene is possibly TRBD1 (6 bases). CDR1 and CDR2 (germline): LNHDA, SQIVND (reference sequence). V was shortened by 5 bases and J by 4 bases, with 14 bases between the two germline ends. The CDR3 sequence is 15 residues long. The CDR3, as DNA: TGTGCCAGTAGTCTCCGGGGGGGCGTTAATGAAAAACTGTTTTTT. It encodes CASSLRGGVNEKLFF.

V and J are TRBV2 and TRBJ2-7; TRBD1 might be the D (6 bases). CDR3 size: 14 residues. CDR1 SNHLY and CDR2 FYNNEI come from the germline V gene. V shed 6 bases and J shed 3 bases, with 15 bases lying between them. CDR3 sequence (DNA): TGTGCCAGCAGATTACAGGGAAACTACTACGAGCAGTACTTC. It specifies CASRLQGNYYEQYF.

The rearrangement joins TRBV5-1 to TRBJ2-5; D is undetermined. Trimming stripped 6 bases from V and 1 base from J, with 4 bases between. Per germline, CDR1 SGHRS and CDR2 YFSETQ. The CDR3 covers 11 residues. The chain's CDR3 is CASTLQETQYF. The CDR3 DNA reads as TGCGCCAGCACCCTCCAAGAGACCCAGTACTTC.

The J gene is TRBJ2-3, the V gene TRBV11-2; 7 bases are a match to TRBD2. Germline loops: CDR1 SGHAT, CDR2 FQNNGV. CDR3 length equals 15 residues. The junction had 3 bases not matched to a gene; V was cut back by 0 bases and J by 3 bases. The CDR3 here is CASSLDNGRTDTQYF. CDR3 DNA sequence: TGTGCCAGCAGCTTAGACAACGGGAGGACAGATACGCAGTATTTT.

The CDR3 DNA follows: TGCAGTGCTAGTCCAGGGGTCTACGAGCAGTACTTC. Its protein product is CSASPGVYEQYF. V is TRBV20-1 and J is TRBJ2-7, with a weak D call TRBD1 (6 bases). Trimming shortened V by 3 bases and J by 3 bases, and 9 bases separated the two germline ends. The CDR3 runs to 12 residues. In germline, CDR1 is DFQATT, CDR2 SNEGSKA (reference sequence).